This T cell receptor (beta chain) is drawn from a study of blood T cell repertoires in COVID-19 (TCRdb year 2020). Study-level background: Collaborator samples came from the United States, Italy and Spain and covered acute and convalescent phases of COVID-19. The material from the prospective study consisted of cDNA or gDNA derived from T cells, B-cell-depleted T cells, or PBMCs. The dataset comprised deeply sampled blood TCRbeta repertoires from subjects exposed to, actively infected with, or recovered from COVID-19. The repertoires were released in a freely available public database meant as a resource for research on the immune response to SARS-CoV-2. Samples were obtained from the ongoing ImmuneRACE study (first 160 participants) and from over 1,000 subjects provided by 6 global collaborators. Nearly every sample came with metadata listing a de-identified subject ID, COVID-19 status, age in years and sex. Where available, HLA class I and class II types were obtained from metadata supplied by the sample provider rather than from assay-based typing. Findings and caveats that apply to the study as a whole: The quantity of clinical and demographic metadata differed by source and by participant and was supplied without curation.

Whole blood was collected in K2EDTA tubes by collaborating institutions according to the institutions' own protocols. For TCRbeta analysis, collaborators shipped samples in one of three forms: frozen whole blood, isolated PBMCs, or DNA extracted from either of those sample types. For this clone: This clone's antigen is unknown. No much larger clone is present one base from it, and per-base qualities are unavailable.

The germline V gene (reference sequence) sets CDR1 to LNHDA and CDR2 to SQIVND. V gives up 7 bases and J gives up 0 bases, and the segment between their germline ends measures 10 bases. The cysteine opens and the phenylalanine closes a CDR3 of 14 amino acids. CDR3 DNA only is kept here, 42 bases in frame from base 1. TCRbeta CDR3 regions were amplified from genomic DNA using the immunoSEQ Assay, a bias-controlled multiplex PCR. The paper's data handling went like this. The number of nucleated cells in each sample was estimated from the amplification of reference gene primers within the assay. Sequence reads were collapsed and filtered to measure the absolute abundance of every unique TCRbeta CDR3 rearrangement. Productive Simpson clonality was computed per sample as the square root of Simpson's diversity index over productive rearrangements. TCRdb's version of the immuneACCESS table is confined to in-frame rearrangements and falls short of the full clone set. An unresolved V gene accounts for under half of the shortfall where checked; the remainder is of unknown origin. V and J calls plus clone size are reproduced from that table; the DNA served to infer D and trimming. The sample table shows approximately 210,000 clones, and just over 90% are seen once. The ten largest clones capture approximately 1.2% of the sample.

The V and J segments used are TRBV19 and TRBJ1-3, with no confident D gene call. The clonotype was recovered from a man aged 25-45 years with acute or convalescent COVID-19. The specimen sequenced was peripheral blood. DNA sequence: TGTGCCAGTATCAGCGGAGGCTCTGGAAACACCATATATTTT. It is translated as CASISGGSGNTIYF.